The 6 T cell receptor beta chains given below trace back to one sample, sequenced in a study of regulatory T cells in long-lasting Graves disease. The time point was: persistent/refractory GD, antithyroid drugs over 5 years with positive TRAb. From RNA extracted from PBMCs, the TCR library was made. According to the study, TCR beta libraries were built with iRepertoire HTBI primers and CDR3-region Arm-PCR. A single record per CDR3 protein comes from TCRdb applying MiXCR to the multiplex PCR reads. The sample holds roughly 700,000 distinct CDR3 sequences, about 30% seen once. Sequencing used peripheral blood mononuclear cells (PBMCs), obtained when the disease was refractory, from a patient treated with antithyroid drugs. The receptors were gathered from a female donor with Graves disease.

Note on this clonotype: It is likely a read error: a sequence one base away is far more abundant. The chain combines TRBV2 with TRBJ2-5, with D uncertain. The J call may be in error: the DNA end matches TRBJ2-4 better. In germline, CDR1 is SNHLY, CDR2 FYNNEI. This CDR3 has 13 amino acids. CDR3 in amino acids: CASIQEGKNIQYF. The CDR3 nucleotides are TGTGCCAGCATCCAGGAAGGCAAAAACATTCAGTACTTC.

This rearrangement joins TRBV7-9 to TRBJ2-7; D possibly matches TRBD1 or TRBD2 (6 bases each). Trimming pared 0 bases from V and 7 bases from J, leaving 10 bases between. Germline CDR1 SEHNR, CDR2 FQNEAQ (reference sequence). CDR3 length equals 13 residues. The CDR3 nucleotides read TGTGCCAGCAGCTTAGCGGAGGGGGAAGAGCAGTACTTC. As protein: CASSLAEGEEQYF.

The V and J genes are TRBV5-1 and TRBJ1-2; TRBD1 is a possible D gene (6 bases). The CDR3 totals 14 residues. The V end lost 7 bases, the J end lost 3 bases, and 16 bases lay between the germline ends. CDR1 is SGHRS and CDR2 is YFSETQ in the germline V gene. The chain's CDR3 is CASGAQGSDYGYTF. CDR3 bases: TGCGCCAGCGGGGCACAGGGTTCGGACTATGGCTACACCTTC.

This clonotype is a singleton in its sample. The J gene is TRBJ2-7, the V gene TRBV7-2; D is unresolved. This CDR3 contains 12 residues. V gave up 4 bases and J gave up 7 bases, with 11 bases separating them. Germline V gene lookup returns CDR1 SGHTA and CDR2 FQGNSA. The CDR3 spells CASSSLGSEQYF. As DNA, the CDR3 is TGTGCCAGCAGCTCGCTAGGGTCGGAGCAGTACTTC.

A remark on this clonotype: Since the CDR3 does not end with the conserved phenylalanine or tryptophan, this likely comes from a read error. The CDR3 bases are TGCAGTGCTAGAGAGGCCACAGGGTTCGTCAATCAGCCCCAGCATTCT. It specifies CSAREATGFVNQPQHS. The chain uses TRBV20-1 and TRBJ1-5, with a possible D match to TRBD1 (6 bases). The V gene's germline CDR1 is DFQATT and CDR2 SNEGSKA (reference sequence). V was pared by 0 bases and J by 3 bases, with 15 bases between. The CDR3 has 16 amino acids.

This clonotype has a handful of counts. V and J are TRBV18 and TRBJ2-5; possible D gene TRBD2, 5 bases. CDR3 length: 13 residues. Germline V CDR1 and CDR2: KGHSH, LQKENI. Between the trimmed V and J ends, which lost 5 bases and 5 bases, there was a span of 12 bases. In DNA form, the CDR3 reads TGTGCCAGCTCATCTTCAGCGGCGGAGACCCAGTACTTC. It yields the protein CASSSSAAETQYF.